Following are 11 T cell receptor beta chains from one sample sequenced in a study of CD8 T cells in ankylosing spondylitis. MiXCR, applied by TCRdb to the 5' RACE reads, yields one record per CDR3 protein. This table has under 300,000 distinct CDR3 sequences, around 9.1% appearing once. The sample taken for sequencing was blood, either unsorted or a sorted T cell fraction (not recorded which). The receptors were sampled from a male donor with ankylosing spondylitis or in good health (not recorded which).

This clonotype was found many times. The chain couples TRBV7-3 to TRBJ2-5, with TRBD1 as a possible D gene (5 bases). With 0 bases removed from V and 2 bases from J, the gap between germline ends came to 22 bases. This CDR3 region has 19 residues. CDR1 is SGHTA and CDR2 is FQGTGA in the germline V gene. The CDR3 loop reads CASSLTYWIGAENQETQYF. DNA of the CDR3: TGTGCCAGCAGCTTAACGTATTGGATAGGGGCAGAGAATCAAGAGACCCAGTACTTC.

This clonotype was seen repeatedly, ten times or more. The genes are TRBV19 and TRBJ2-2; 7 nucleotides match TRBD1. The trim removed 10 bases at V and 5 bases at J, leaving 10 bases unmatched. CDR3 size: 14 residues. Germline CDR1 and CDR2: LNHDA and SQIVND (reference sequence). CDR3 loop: CATGVTGSTGELFF. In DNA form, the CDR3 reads TGTGCCACCGGGGTGACAGGGAGTACCGGGGAGCTGTTTTTT.

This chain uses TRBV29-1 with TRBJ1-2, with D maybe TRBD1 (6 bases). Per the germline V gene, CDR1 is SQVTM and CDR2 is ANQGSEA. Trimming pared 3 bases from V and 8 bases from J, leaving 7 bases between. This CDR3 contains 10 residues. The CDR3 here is CSVEGAGYTF. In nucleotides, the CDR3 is TGCAGCGTTGAGGGGGCGGGCTACACCTTC.

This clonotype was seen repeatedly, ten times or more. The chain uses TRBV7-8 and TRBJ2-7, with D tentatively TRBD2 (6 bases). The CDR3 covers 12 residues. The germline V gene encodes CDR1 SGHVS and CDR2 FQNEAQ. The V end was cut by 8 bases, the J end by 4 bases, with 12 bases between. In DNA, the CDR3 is TGTGCCAGCGGGCCGGGGGTGTACGAGCAGTACTTC. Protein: CASGPGVYEQYF.

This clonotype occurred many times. In nucleotides, the CDR3 is TGCGCCAGCAGCCAAGAGCCCCGGGGGATAGTCGGCTACACCTTC. The encoded protein is CASSQEPRGIVGYTF. This chain uses TRBV4-3 with TRBJ1-2; D possibly corresponds to TRBD1 (5 bases). Germline V gene lookup returns CDR1 LGHNA and CDR2 YSLEER. The CDR3 loop spans 15 amino acids. V dropped 0 bases and J dropped 8 bases, with 16 bases sitting between them.

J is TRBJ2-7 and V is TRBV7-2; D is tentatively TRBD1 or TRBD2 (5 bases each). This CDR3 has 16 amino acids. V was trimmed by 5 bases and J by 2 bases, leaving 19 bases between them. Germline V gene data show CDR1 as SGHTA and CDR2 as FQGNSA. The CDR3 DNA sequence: TGTGCCAGCAGCCCCTCTGAGGGGAGTGAGACCTACGAGCAGTACTTC. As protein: CASSPSEGSETYEQYF.

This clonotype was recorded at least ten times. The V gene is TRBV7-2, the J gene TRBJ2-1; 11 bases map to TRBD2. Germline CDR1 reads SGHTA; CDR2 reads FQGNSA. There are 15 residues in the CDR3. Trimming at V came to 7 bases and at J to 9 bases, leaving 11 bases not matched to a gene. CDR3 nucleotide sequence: TGTGCCAGCACCGTGACTAGCGGGATTGCTGGTGAGCAGTTCTTC. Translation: CASTVTSGIAGEQFF. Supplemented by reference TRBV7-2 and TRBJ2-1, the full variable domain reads GAGVSQSPSNKVTEKGKDVELRCDPISGHTALYWYRQSLGQGLEFLIYFQGNSAPDKSGLPSDRFSAERTGGSVSTLTIQRTQQEDSAVYLCASTVTSGIAGEQFFGPGTRLTVL.

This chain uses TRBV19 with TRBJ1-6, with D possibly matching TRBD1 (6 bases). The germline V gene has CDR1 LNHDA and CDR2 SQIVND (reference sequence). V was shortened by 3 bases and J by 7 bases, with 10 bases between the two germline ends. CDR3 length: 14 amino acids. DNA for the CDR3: TGTGCCAGTAGTATGTACAGGGAGAATTCACCCCTCCACTTT. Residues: CASSMYRENSPLHF.

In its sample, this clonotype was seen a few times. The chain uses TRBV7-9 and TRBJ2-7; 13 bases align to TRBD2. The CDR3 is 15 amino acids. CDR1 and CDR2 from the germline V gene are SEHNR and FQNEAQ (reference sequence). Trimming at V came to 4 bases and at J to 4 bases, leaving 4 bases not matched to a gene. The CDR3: CASSSTSGRVYEQYF. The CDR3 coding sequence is TGTGCCAGCAGCTCCACTAGCGGGAGGGTTTACGAGCAGTACTTC.

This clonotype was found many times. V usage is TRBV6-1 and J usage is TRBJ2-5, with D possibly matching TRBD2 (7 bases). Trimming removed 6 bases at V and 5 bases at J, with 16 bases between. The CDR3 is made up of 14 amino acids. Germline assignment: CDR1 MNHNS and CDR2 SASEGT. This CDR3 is CASSARGAGETQYF. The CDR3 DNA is TGTGCCAGCAGCGCCCGGGGGGCGGGGGAGACCCAGTACTTC.

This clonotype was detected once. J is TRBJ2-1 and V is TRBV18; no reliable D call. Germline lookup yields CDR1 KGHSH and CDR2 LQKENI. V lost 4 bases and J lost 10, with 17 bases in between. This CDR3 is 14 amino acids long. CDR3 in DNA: TGTGCCAGCTCACTCCCGGGTCAGGTTCTCGAGCAGTTCTTC. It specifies CASSLPGQVLEQFF.